This TCR beta chain was sequenced in a study of T cell responses to AZD1222 COVID-19 vaccine. This clone was seen only once. TCRdb's table, derived via immunoSEQ multiplex PCR, lists solely in-frame clones and lacks some. The sample includes about 140,000 clones, just over 85% of them seen just once. The CDR3 has 14 residues. CDR1 is LGHDT, CDR2 YNNKEL, per germline (reference sequence). V shed 4 bases and J shed 4 bases, with 13 bases lying between them. The input for sequencing was peripheral blood, taken on day 0 of AZD1222 vaccination. The chain has TRBV3-1 (or the pseudogene TRBV3-2) and TRBJ1-2, with D maybe TRBD1 (6 bases). This receptor was taken from an adult in good health. This chain's CDR3 is CASSPRGTRYGYTF. The CDR3 DNA is TGTGCCAGCAGCCCAAGGGGGACACGCTATGGCTACACCTTC.